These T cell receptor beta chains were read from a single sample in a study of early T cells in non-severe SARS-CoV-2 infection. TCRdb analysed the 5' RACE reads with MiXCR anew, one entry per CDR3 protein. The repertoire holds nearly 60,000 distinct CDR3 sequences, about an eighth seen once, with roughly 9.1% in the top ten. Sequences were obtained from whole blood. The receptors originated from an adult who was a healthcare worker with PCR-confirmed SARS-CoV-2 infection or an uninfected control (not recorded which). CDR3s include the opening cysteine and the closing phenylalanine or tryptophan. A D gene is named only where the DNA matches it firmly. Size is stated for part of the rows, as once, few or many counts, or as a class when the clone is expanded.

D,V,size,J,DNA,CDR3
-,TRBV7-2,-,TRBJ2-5,TGTGCCAGCAGCTTAATCAGTCAAGAGACCCAGTACTTC,CASSLISQETQYF
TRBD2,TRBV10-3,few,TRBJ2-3,TGTGCCATCAGTTATAGCGGGAGCACAGATACGCAGTATTTT,CAISYSGSTDTQYF
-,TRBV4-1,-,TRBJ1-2,TGCGCCAGCAGCCAAGTTCGAGGATTGGGGCGTACAATTAACTATGGCTACACCTTC,CASSQVRGLGRTINYGYTF
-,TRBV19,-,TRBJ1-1,TGTGCCAGTAGTAGGGACCGAGTGAACACTGAAGCTTTCTTT,CASSRDRVNTEAFF
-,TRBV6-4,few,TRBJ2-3,TGTGCCAGCAGTGACGGGGGGGGCAGCACAGATACGCAGTATTTT,CASSDGGGSTDTQYF
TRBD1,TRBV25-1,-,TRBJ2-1,TGTGCCAGCAGTGAACTTAATATCGGGACAGTGAATAATGAGCAGTTCTTC,CASSELNIGTVNNEQFF
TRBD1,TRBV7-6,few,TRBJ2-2,TGTGCCAGCAGCTTAGAGTACAGGGGGGTCGGGGAGCTGTTTTTT,CASSLEYRGVGELFF
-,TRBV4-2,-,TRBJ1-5,TGTGCCAGCAGCCAAGATCGGGGTGGGCAAATGAGCAATCAGCCCCAGCATTTT,CASSQDRGGQMSNQPQHF
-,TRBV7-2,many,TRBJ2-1,TGTGCCAGCAGCTTAGTTGTAGGGTCCTACAATGAGCAGTTCTTC,CASSLVVGSYNEQFF
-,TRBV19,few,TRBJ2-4,TGTGCCAGTAGTATAGGTGTGAACATTCAGTACTTC,CASSIGVNIQYF